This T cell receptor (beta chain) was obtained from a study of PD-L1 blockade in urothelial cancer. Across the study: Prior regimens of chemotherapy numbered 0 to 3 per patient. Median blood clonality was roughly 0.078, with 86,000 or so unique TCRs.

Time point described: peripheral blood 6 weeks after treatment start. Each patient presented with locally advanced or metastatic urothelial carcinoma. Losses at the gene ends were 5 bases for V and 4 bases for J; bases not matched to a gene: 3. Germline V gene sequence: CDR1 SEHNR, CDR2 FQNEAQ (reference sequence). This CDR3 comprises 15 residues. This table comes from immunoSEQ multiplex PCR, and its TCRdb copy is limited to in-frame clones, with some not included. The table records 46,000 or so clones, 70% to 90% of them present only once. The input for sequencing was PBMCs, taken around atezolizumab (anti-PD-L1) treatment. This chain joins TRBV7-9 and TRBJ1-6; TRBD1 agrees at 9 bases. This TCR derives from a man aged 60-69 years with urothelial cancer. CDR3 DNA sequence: TGTGCCAGCAGCCCGGGACAGGGATATAATTCACCCCTCCACTTT. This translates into CASSPGQGYNSPLHF.